The entry below gives a single T cell receptor beta chain sequence along with its context. Its matching antigen is unknown. Both 60 Vbeta primers and 13 Jbeta primers went into the PCR. The data were produced by immunoSEQ multiplex PCR, yet TCRdb's version contains in-frame clones alone and is incomplete. The table has about 190,000 clones, roughly 80% seen once. The entry originates in a study of cytomegalovirus exposure and HLA in healthy donors. About the research overall: The roughly 100 million unique TCR beta sequences, from about 190 million T cells, were found by an earlier analysis. Study-wide points: Most CMV-associated TCR beta chains were later found to appear HLA-restricted. A later analysis reported that several of the most significant clusters appeared to be linked to common viral pathogens, among them Epstein-Barr virus.

Germline V lookup: CDR1 MDHEN, CDR2 SYDVKM. V dropped 6 bases and J dropped 6; count of bases not matched to a gene: 6. The CDR3 is made up of 15 amino acids. The sample taken for sequencing was PBMCs. The chain links TRBV28 to TRBJ2-1; the match to TRBD2 covers 12 bases. The TCR was taken from a man aged 40-49 years in good health and CMV-seropositive. CDR3 sequence: CASSSGLAGFNEQFF. The CDR3 DNA sequence: TGTGCCAGCAGCTCGGGACTAGCGGGCTTCAATGAGCAGTTCTTC.